This T cell receptor (beta chain) was retrieved from a study of blood T cell repertoires in COVID-19. Study overall: Samples of COVID-19 (acute and convalescent) were obtained from the United States, Italy and Spain.

Sequencing was performed with immunoSEQ multiplex PCR; in TCRdb, only in-frame clones are kept and a portion is missing. The repertoire holds 95,000 to 120,000 clones, with less than 85% as singletons. The CDR3 covers 12 residues. The germline V gene encodes CDR1 KGHSH and CDR2 LQKENI. The V end was cut by 5 bases, the J end by 8 bases, with 12 bases between. Sequenced: peripheral blood. The clonotype originates from a woman between 35 and 50 years old with acute or convalescent COVID-19. The chain recombines TRBV18 with TRBJ1-1; D unresolved. CDR3 protein: CASSTTAPEAFF. Here the CDR3 DNA reads TGTGCCAGCTCAACCACAGCTCCCGAAGCTTTCTTT. The whole variable domain, remainder taken from reference TRBV18 and TRBJ1-1, is NAGVMQNPRHLVRRRGQEARLRCSPMKGHSHVYWYRQLPEEGLKFMVYLQKENIIDESGMPKERFSAEFPKEGPSILRIQQVVRGDSAAYFCASSTTAPEAFFGQGTRLTVV.